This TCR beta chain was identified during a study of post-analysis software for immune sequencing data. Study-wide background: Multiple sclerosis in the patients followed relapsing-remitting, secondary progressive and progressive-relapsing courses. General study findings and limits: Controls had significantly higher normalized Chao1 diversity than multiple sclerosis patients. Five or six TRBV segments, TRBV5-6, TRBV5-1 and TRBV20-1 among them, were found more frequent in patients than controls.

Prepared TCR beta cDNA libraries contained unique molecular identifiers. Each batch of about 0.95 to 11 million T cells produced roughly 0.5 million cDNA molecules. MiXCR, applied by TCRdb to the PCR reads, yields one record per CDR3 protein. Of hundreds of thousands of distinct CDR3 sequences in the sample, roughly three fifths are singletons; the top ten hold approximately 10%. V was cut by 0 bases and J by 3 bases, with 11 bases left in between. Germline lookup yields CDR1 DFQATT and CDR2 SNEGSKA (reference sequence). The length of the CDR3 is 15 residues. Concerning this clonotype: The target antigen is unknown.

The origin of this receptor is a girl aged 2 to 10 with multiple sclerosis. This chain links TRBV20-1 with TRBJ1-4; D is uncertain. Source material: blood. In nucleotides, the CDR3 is TGCAGTGCTAGAGATGTGAGGGTGGCTAATGAAAAACTGTTTTTT. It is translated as CSARDVRVANEKLFF.